Listed here is a single TCR beta chain. The V and J ends lost 2 bases and 8 bases, in that order; junction bases with no gene match: 13. This CDR3 has 17 residues. Germline V CDR1 and CDR2: MNHEY, SMNVEV (reference sequence). These data belong to a study of T cells in narcolepsy. Method: immunoSEQ multiplex PCR; TCRdb's copy keeps in-frame clones and lacks some. The sample carries about 31,000 clones, roughly 78% recorded once. The chain has TRBV27 and TRBJ1-4; 8 positions match TRBD1. The sequencing input was CD45RA- memory CD4+ T cells from PBMCs. The sequence was obtained from a human donor with narcolepsy. The chain's CDR3 is CASSLKTPGGGREKLFF. The CDR3 DNA is TGTGCCAGCAGTTTAAAAACGCCAGGGGGCGGACGGGAAAAACTGTTTTTT.